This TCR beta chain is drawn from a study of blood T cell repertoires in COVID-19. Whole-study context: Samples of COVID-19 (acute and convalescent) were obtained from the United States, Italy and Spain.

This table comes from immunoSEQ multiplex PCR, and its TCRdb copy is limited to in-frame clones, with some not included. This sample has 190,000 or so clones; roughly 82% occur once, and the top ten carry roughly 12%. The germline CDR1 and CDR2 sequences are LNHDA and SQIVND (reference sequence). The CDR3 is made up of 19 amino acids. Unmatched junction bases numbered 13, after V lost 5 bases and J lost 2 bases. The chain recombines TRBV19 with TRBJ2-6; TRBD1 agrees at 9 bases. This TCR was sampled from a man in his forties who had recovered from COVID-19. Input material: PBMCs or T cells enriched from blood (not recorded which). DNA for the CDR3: TGTGCCAGTAGTGCCTACCCGGGACAGGGAGTTGCTGGGGCCAACGTCCTGACTTTC. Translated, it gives CASSAYPGQGVAGANVLTF.